This T cell receptor beta chain was found in a study of T cell responses to AZD1222 COVID-19 vaccine. Overall study findings and caveats: Of spike-specific TCRs, nearly half reportedly target regions left unmutated in variants. There were mostly white British donors and more females than males, and clonal diversity was possibly underestimated. Spike-specific TCR breadth and depth were elevated following two AZD1222 doses.

Sequenced by immunoSEQ multiplex PCR; TCRdb stores in-frame clones only, minus some. Of under 200,000 clones in the sample, 87% are singletons; the top ten hold less than 1.3%. A remark on this clone: Its antigen remains unknown.

Sequenced here: peripheral blood, sampled 28 days after the second AZD1222 dose. The clonotype comes from an adult who received the AZD1222 COVID-19 vaccine.

CDR3 in DNA: TGCGCCAGCAGAGTAGGACTAGCGGGGGTTCGCCACGAGCAGTACTTC. Translated: CASRVGLAGVRHEQYF. The chain links TRBV10-1 to TRBJ2-7, with 13 bases fitting TRBD2. Germline CDR1 is WNHNN and CDR2 is SYGVQD (reference sequence). J gave up 5 bases and V 6 bases, and 10 bases lay outside the gene matches. The CDR3 consists of 16 residues.